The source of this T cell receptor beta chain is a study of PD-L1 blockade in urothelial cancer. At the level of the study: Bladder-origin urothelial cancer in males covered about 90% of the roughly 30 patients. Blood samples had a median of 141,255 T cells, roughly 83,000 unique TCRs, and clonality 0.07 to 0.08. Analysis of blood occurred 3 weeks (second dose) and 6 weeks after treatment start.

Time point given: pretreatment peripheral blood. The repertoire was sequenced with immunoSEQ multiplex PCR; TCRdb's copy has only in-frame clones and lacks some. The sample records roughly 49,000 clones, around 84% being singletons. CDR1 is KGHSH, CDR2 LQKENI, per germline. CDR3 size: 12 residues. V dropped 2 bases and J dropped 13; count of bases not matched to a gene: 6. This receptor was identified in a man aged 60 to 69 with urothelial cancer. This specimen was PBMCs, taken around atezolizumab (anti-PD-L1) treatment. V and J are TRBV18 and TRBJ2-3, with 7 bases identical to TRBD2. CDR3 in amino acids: CASSPEEGREYF. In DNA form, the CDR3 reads TGTGCCAGCTCACCAGAGGAGGGGAGGGAGTATTTT.